This TCR beta chain was sequenced in a study of blood T cell repertoires in COVID-19. Only in-frame clones appear in the TCRdb table, and some are missing; sequencing was by immunoSEQ multiplex PCR. The sample has a few hundred thousand clones, around 90% seen once. The germline CDR1 and CDR2 sequences are SQVTM and ANQGSEA. V gave up 4 bases and J gave up 7 bases, with 20 bases separating them. The CDR3 spans 14 residues. The chain combines TRBV29-1 with TRBJ2-7; D possibly corresponds to TRBD1 (5 bases). The source of this sequence is a man in his fifties or sixties who had recovered from COVID-19. Material for sequencing was peripheral blood. CDR3 sequence reads: CSVALGQGQREQYF. CDR3 nucleotide sequence: TGCAGCGTTGCCCTAGGGCAGGGCCAACGGGAGCAGTACTTC.